One and the same sample provided the 28 T cell receptor beta chains below, sequenced in a study of T-cell reconstitution after alpha-beta-depleted transplantation in children. For TCRbeta, the library was prepared with unique molecular identifiers. MiXCR, applied by TCRdb to the PCR reads, yields one record per CDR3 protein. Altogether 700,000 to 950,000 distinct CDR3 sequences are present, 16% being singletons, with the ten largest covering around 4.5%. Source: PBMCs, mostly from graft donor cells, taken 360 days after TCRalphabeta/CD19-depleted stem cell transplant. The receptors here all came from a male patient younger than 18 who had a stem cell transplant for acute lymphoblastic leukemia, so the T cells may come from the graft donor.

This chain joins TRBV3-1 and TRBJ1-3; 9 bases are a match to TRBD1. The CDR3 has 15 amino acids. V lost 5 bases, J lost 4 bases, and 6 bases stayed unmatched. From germline, CDR1 is LGHDT and CDR2 YNNKEL (reference sequence). In DNA form, the CDR3 reads TGTGCCAGCAGCTTCCTGGACAGGGGCGGAAACACCATATATTTT. It encodes CASSFLDRGGNTIYF.

The CDR3, as DNA: TGCAGTGCTAGAGATCAATCGACTTATGATGAGCAGTTCTTC. Translation gives CSARDQSTYDEQFF. The chain uses TRBV20-1 and TRBJ2-1; D unclear. The V end was cut by 0 bases, the J end by 8 bases, with 14 bases between. This CDR3 is 14 amino acids long. The germline V gene encodes CDR1 DFQATT and CDR2 SNEGSKA (reference sequence).

This clonotype showed up just a few times. The CDR3 spells CSARLAGTQETQYF. DNA of the CDR3: TGCAGTGCGCGACTAGCGGGGACCCAAGAGACCCAGTACTTC. The chain employs TRBV20-1 and TRBJ2-5; TRBD2 agrees at 11 bases. Trimming removed 6 bases from V and 1 base from J; junction bases left unmatched: 4. Germline loops: CDR1 DFQATT, CDR2 SNEGSKA (reference sequence). The CDR3 extends over 14 amino acids.

This clonotype was detected many times. The chain is built from TRBV12-3 or TRBV12-4 and TRBJ2-1, with 11 bases lining up with TRBD1. CDR3 length: 15 amino acids. J was trimmed by 2 bases and V by 6 bases; bases with no gene match: 3. The CDR3 DNA reads TGTGCCAGCAGAGGACAGGGGGCGACCTACAATGAGCAGTTCTTC. This codes for CASRGQGATYNEQFF.

This clonotype turned up a few times. The chain links TRBV5-1 to TRBJ2-5; 12 bases are a match to TRBD2. J was trimmed by 2 bases and V by 4 bases; bases with no gene match: 9. In germline, CDR1 is SGHRS, CDR2 YFSETQ. The CDR3 extends over 17 amino acids. CDR3 in amino acids: CASSGRTSGVVQETQYF. CDR3 bases: TGCGCCAGCAGCGGTCGGACTAGCGGGGTCGTACAAGAGACCCAGTACTTC.

This clonotype was counted between two and nine times. V is TRBV29-1 and J is TRBJ2-2; weak D call: TRBD2 (6 bases). The CDR3 runs 15 residues. V lost 4 bases and J 1 base, leaving 13 bases between the germline ends. In germline, CDR1 is SQVTM, CDR2 ANQGSEA. CDR3 amino acids: CSVVAGSKNTGELFF. DNA of the CDR3: TGCAGCGTTGTAGCCGGGAGTAAGAACACCGGGGAGCTGTTTTTT.

The V and J genes are TRBV10-3 and TRBJ2-4; tentatively, D is TRBD1 (6 bases). CDR3 length: 13 amino acids. Germline loops: CDR1 ENHRY, CDR2 SYGVKD. V gave up 4 bases and J gave up 8 bases, with 12 bases separating them. This chain's CDR3 is CAISAAGDHIQYF. The CDR3 nucleotides read TGTGCCATCAGTGCGGCAGGGGACCACATTCAGTACTTC.

V usage is TRBV10-3 and J usage is TRBJ2-5; a possible D gene is TRBD2 (6 bases). CDR3 length: 13 residues. The germline gives CDR1 ENHRY, CDR2 SYGVKD. V was shortened by 11 bases and J by 0 bases, with 13 bases between the two germline ends. CDR3 DNA: TGTGCCTCCAGGAGGGCATACCAAGAGACCCAGTACTTC. It translates to CASRRAYQETQYF.

The table lists this clonotype with many counts. V is TRBV5-1 and J is TRBJ2-7, with TRBD1 as a possible D gene (5 bases). The CDR3 is 16 amino acids. Germline CDR1 is SGHRS and CDR2 is YFSETQ. Trimming took 1 base from V and 2 from J, leaving 16 bases between them. CDR3 in amino acids: CASSLSGALTAYEQYF. CDR3 sequence (DNA): TGCGCCAGCAGCTTGAGTGGGGCCCTAACTGCCTACGAGCAGTACTTC.

The chain recombines TRBV20-1 with TRBJ2-6; 16 positions match TRBD2. Per germline, CDR1 DFQATT and CDR2 SNEGSKA (reference sequence). The junction had 11 bases not matched to a gene; V was cut back by 5 bases and J by 4 bases. CDR3 size: 19 residues. This CDR3 is CSAQRGLAGGSGGANVLTF. The CDR3 bases are TGCAGTGCTCAGAGGGGACTAGCGGGAGGGTCAGGAGGGGCCAACGTCCTGACTTTC.

This clonotype was found a few times. V is TRBV20-1 and J is TRBJ2-1; 12 bases align to TRBD2. Unmatched junction bases numbered 10, after V lost 0 bases and J lost 1 base. The CDR3 has 19 amino acids. The germline V gene encodes CDR1 DFQATT and CDR2 SNEGSKA (reference sequence). In DNA form, the CDR3 reads TGCAGTGCTAGAGAGTTCGGACTAGCGGGATATGTATCCTACAATGAGCAGTTCTTC. Translated, it gives CSAREFGLAGYVSYNEQFF.

The CDR3 DNA follows: TGCAGTGCTAGTGGCCTTAACTACAATGAGCAGTTCTTC. Its translation is CSASGLNYNEQFF. The J gene is TRBJ2-1, the V gene TRBV20-1; unclear D gene. In germline, CDR1 is DFQATT, CDR2 SNEGSKA (reference sequence). CDR3 length: 13 residues. The ends were cut back, 3 bases at V and 3 bases at J, with 9 bases in the middle.

This clonotype has only a few counts. The chain uses TRBV11-2 and TRBJ2-1, with D uncertain. With 0 bases removed from V and 9 bases from J, the gap between germline ends came to 12 bases. Germline lookup yields CDR1 SGHAT and CDR2 FQNNGV. This CDR3 has 14 residues. CDR3 nucleotide sequence: TGTGCCAGCAGCTTAGATTACCCCCAGGTTGAGCAGTTCTTC. Translation gives CASSLDYPQVEQFF.

This chain links TRBV11-2 with TRBJ2-1, with 9 bases aligning to TRBD1. V dropped 5 bases and J dropped 4; count of bases not matched to a gene: 9. CDR1 and CDR2 from the germline V gene are SGHAT and FQNNGV. The CDR3 is 16 amino acids. The CDR3 reads CASSLMGTGPYNEQFF. The CDR3 region has the DNA TGTGCCAGCAGCCTTATGGGGACAGGGCCGTACAATGAGCAGTTCTTC.

This clonotype showed up many times. The chain joins TRBV7-8 to TRBJ1-3; no firm D call. V lost 1 base and J lost 0, with 4 bases in between. This CDR3 contains 14 residues. Germline loops: CDR1 SGHVS, CDR2 FQNEAQ. CDR3 in DNA: TGTGCCAGCAGCTTAGGCTTCTCTGGAAACACCATATATTTT. It yields the protein CASSLGFSGNTIYF. Combining the CDR3 with reference TRBV7-8 and TRBJ1-3 gives the whole variable domain GAGVSQSPRYKVAKRGQDVALRCDPISGHVSLFWYQQALGQGPEFLTYFQNEAQLDKSGLPSDRFFAERPEGSVSTLKIQRTQQEDSAVYLCASSLGFSGNTIYFGEGSWLTVV.

This clonotype has just a few counts. This chain uses TRBV3-1 with TRBJ2-3, with 8 bases aligning to TRBD2. CDR3 size: 12 residues. Per germline, CDR1 LGHDT and CDR2 YNNKEL (reference sequence). V gave up 6 bases and J gave up 8 bases; unmatched junction bases: 4. The CDR3 sequence is CASSASGSTQYF. As DNA, the CDR3 is TGTGCCAGCAGTGCAAGCGGGAGTACGCAGTATTTT.

V usage is TRBV18 and J usage is TRBJ2-3, with TRBD2 matching 12 bases. The trim removed 5 bases at V and 5 bases at J, leaving 5 bases unmatched. CDR1 and CDR2 from the germline V gene are KGHSH and LQKENI. CDR3 length equals 15 residues. The chain's CDR3 is CASSTLAGGEDTQYF. CDR3 in DNA: TGTGCCAGCTCAACACTAGCGGGAGGAGAAGATACGCAGTATTTT.

The chain uses TRBV27 and TRBJ2-1; no definite D call. Between the trimmed V and J ends, which lost 0 bases and 0 bases, there was a span of 12 bases. CDR3 length: 17 residues. Germline V gene sequence: CDR1 MNHEY, CDR2 SMNVEV (reference sequence). In DNA form, the CDR3 reads TGTGCCAGCAGTTTATCTTGGCTCACTTCCTCCTACAATGAGCAGTTCTTC. It codes for CASSLSWLTSSYNEQFF.

The chain joins TRBV7-2 to TRBJ2-1; no clear D. Germline V lookup: CDR1 SGHTA, CDR2 FQGNSA. CDR3 length: 11 residues. V lost 3 bases and J lost 13, with 10 bases in between. Here the CDR3 reads CASSFYAAQFF. In DNA form, the CDR3 reads TGTGCCAGCAGCTTTTACGCGGCACAGTTCTTC.

Many counts were recorded for this clonotype. The gene calls are TRBV18 and TRBJ2-7; 11 bases fit TRBD2. The V segment lost 2 bases and the J segment 2 bases; nucleotides outside the gene matches: 5. The germline CDR1 and CDR2 sequences are KGHSH and LQKENI. CDR3 length: 16 amino acids. CDR3 bases: TGTGCCAGCTCACCAGGATCGACTAGCGGGGCCTACGAGCAGTACTTC. Its translation: CASSPGSTSGAYEQYF.

This rearrangement joins TRBV7-3 to TRBJ2-1; D may be TRBD2 (5 bases). V lost 3 bases, J lost 7 bases, and 13 bases lay in between. Germline V gene data show CDR1 as SGHTA and CDR2 as FQGTGA. The CDR3 covers 14 residues. CDR3 nucleotides: TGTGCCAGCAGCTTCGGCCCTAGCAGGAATGAGCAGTTCTTC. It yields the protein CASSFGPSRNEQFF.

V gene TRBV6-1 combines with J gene TRBJ1-2, with 10 bases identical to TRBD1. This CDR3 region has 15 residues. Germline CDR1 and CDR2: MNHNS and SASEGT. The V segment lost 4 bases and the J segment 4 bases; nucleotides outside the gene matches: 6. The CDR3 DNA reads TGTGCCAGCAGTGGAGGGACAGGGGCCGCCTATGGCTACACCTTC. It encodes CASSGGTGAAYGYTF.

This clonotype appeared a few times. V gene TRBV12-3 or TRBV12-4 combines with J gene TRBJ2-4; D perhaps matches TRBD1 (6 bases). CDR3 length: 15 residues. Deletions cut 7 bases from V and 6 bases from J, with 19 bases between. The CDR3: CASKQQGTLLNIQYF. The CDR3 nucleotides read TGTGCCAGCAAACAACAGGGAACCCTATTAAACATTCAGTACTTC.

In nucleotides, the CDR3 is TGTGCCAGCAGCCAAGATTTTGGGACTAGCCCCCCAGATACGCAGTATTTT. It is translated as CASSQDFGTSPPDTQYF. J is TRBJ2-3 and V is TRBV4-2, with TRBD2 identical over 9 bases. The CDR3 is 17 residues long. V shed 0 bases, J shed 4 bases, and the junction held 8 bases outside the gene matches. Germline CDR1 and CDR2: LGHNA and YNFKEQ.

This clonotype was found many times. The chain employs TRBV7-9 and TRBJ2-1; the D call may be TRBD1 or TRBD2 (5 bases each). The germline V gene encodes CDR1 SEHNR and CDR2 FQNEAQ (reference sequence). V was clipped by 7 bases and J by 4 bases, with 11 bases between them. This CDR3 comprises 13 residues. The CDR3 coding sequence is TGTGCCAGCACCTCGGGACGGTACAATGAGCAGTTCTTC. Encoded protein: CASTSGRYNEQFF.

J is TRBJ1-1 and V is TRBV2; D gene uncertain. From germline, CDR1 is SNHLY and CDR2 FYNNEI. The length of the CDR3 is 13 residues. The V and J ends lost 8 bases and 1 base respectively, with 11 bases between them. The CDR3 region has the DNA TGTGCCAGCCTCCGACGGGGGAACACTGAAGCTTTCTTT. It is translated as CASLRRGNTEAFF.

A few counts support this clonotype. The chain links TRBV7-3 to TRBJ2-7; D call uncertain. V dropped 0 bases and J dropped 6 bases, with 9 bases sitting between them. Germline values: CDR1 SGHTA, CDR2 FQGTGA. The CDR3 is made up of 13 amino acids. The CDR3 coding sequence is TGTGCCAGCAGCTTAACCTCACTGACCGAGCAGTACTTC. Protein: CASSLTSLTEQYF.

This clonotype was seen many times. The genes are TRBV12-3 or TRBV12-4 and TRBJ2-1; 9 bases align to TRBD1. V dropped 5 bases and J dropped 6; count of bases not matched to a gene: 2. This CDR3 has 13 amino acids. CDR3 loop: CASSPGQGNEQFF. The CDR3 DNA is TGTGCCAGCAGTCCGGGACAGGGCAATGAGCAGTTCTTC.